These T cell receptor beta chains were read from a single sample in a study of regulatory T cells in long-lasting Graves disease. TCRdb analysed the multiplex PCR reads with MiXCR anew, one entry per CDR3 protein. Here the sample spans roughly 450,000 distinct CDR3 sequences, about 25% being singletons. Sequences were derived from peripheral blood mononuclear cells (PBMCs), sampled when the disease was refractory, from a patient treated with antithyroid drugs. The origin of the receptors is a female donor with Graves disease. Each CDR3 is given without its conserved first and last residue. Each record gives: V gene, clone size, CDR3 protein. Clone size is given for some rows only: seen once, a few or many times, or a class if the clone is expanded.

>TRBV7-2|.
ATGLIGFGYEQY
>TRBV30|few
AWSVRPSGPANTGELF
>TRBV12-3/TRBV12-4|few
ASKEGYGELF
>TRBV13|many
ASSLRQDEAF
>TRBV7-3|.
ASSLTGLGMNTEAF
>TRBV3-1|.
ASSQGQLGRKLF
>TRBV15|few
ATSRVELQPQH
>TRBV4-2|few
ASSQEGWGERY
>TRBV15|few
ATSTRTGSETQY
>TRBV28|many
ASSLSRYEQY
>TRBV2|few
ASSEETSGPNEQF
>TRBV20-1|.
SARETPDTEAF
>TRBV19|few
ASSLLTSGTVPYNEQF
>TRBV20-1|many
SARVSDQNYGYT
>TRBV18|few
ASSPRRDNFYGYT
>TRBV27|few
ASSSAGDLRNEQY
>TRBV7-9|few
ASSAGTANSPLH
>TRBV6-1|.
ASTTSGRSEQF
>TRBV18|few
ASSPPGLQSYEQY
>TRBV6-9|.
ASSYSGNIYEQY
>TRBV12-3/TRBV12-4|.
ASGLQGVAYEQY
>TRBV9|few
ASSVPGGFQETQY